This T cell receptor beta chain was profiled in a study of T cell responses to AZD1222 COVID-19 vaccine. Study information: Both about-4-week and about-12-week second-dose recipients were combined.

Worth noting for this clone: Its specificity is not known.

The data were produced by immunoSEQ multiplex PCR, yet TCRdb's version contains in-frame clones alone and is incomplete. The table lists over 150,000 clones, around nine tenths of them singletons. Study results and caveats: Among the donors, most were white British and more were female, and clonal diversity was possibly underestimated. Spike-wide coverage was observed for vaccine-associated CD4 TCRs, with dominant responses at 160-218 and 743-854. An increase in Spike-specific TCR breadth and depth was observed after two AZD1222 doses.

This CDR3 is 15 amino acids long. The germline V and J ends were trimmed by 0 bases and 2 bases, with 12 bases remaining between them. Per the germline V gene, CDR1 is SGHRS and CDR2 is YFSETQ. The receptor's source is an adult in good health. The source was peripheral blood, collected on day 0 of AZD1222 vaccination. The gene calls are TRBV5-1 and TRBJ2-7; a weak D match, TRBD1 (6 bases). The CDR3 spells CASSLVAGDPYEQYF. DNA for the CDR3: TGCGCCAGCAGCTTGGTAGCAGGGGACCCCTACGAGCAGTACTTC.